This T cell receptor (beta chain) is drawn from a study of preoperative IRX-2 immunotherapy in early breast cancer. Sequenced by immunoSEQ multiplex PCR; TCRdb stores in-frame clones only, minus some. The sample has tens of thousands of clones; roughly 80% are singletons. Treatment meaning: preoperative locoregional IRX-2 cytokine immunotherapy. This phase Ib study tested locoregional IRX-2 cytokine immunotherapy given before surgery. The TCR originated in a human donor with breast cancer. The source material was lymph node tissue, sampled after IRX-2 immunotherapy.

The CDR3 coding sequence is TGTGCCAGCAGCTTGAAAGTCCGTCTGGGGGAAGAGACCCAGTACTTC. Protein: CASSLKVRLGEETQYF. This chain connects TRBV11-3 to TRBJ2-5; D may be TRBD1 or TRBD2 (5 bases each). The germline V and J ends were trimmed by 3 bases and 3 bases, with 17 bases remaining between them. The V gene's germline CDR1 is SGHNT and CDR2 YENEEA. This CDR3 has 16 amino acids.